This T cell receptor (beta chain) is from a study of OX40 agonist ivuxolimab in advanced cancers. Study-wide background: Ivuxolimab, an agonistic anti-OX40 (CD134) antibody, was given to patients. Patients were dosed intravenously with ivuxolimab at 0.01 to 10 mg/kg every 2 weeks.

Overall study results and limits: At 0.1-3.0 mg/kg, partial responders had clonal expansion among the lowest observed. The authors did not determine the antigen specificity of the expanded peripheral T cells.

Trimming left V 6 bases short and J 6 bases short, with 11 bases between. Germline V gene lookup returns CDR1 MDHEN and CDR2 SYDVKM. This CDR3 contains 13 residues. Libraries were prepared by immunoSEQ multiplex PCR; TCRdb keeps only in-frame clonotypes and omits some of them. The sample holds about 14,000 clones, 82% seen once. Concerning this clone: What it binds is not known.

Sequencing used CD4+ or CD8+ T cells sorted from blood, obtained in a trial of the OX40 agonist ivuxolimab. The rearrangement uses TRBV28 and TRBJ2-2; no clear D. The source is an adult with an advanced solid tumor such as melanoma, head and neck, liver or kidney cancer. In nucleotides, the CDR3 is TGTGCCAGCAGGGCTATCTTGGCCGGGGAGCTGTTTTTT. It yields the protein CASRAILAGELFF. Full variable domain (outside the CDR3, taken from reference TRBV28 and TRBJ2-2): DVKVTQSSRYLVKRTGEKVFLECVQDMDHENMFWYRQDPGLGLRLIYFSYDVKMKEKGDIPEGYSVSREKKERFSLILESASTNQTSMYLCASRAILAGELFFGEGSRLTVL.